This T cell receptor beta chain was recovered during a study of neurological immune-mediated disorders. Whole-study findings and limits: None of the CDR3 amino acid sequences in expanded clones turned up in more than one subject, which points to private repertoires in all groups.

Germline CDR1 SGHRS, CDR2 YFSETQ. V was cut by 7 bases and J by 6 bases, with 20 bases left in between. The CDR3 has 15 residues. The cell input for sorted libraries was approximately 1 million, and those cells were CD4+ or CD8+ T cells. TCRdb reanalysed the 5' RACE reads using MiXCR and keeps one entry per CDR3 protein. The table has tens of thousands of distinct CDR3 sequences, about 6.9% seen once. This clonotype was recorded many times. Its matching antigen is unknown. What was sequenced was CD4+ T cells from blood. The receptor was isolated from a woman aged 40 to 50 in good health. The chain recombines TRBV5-1 with TRBJ2-1; tentative D call: TRBD2 (6 bases). The DNA for the CDR3 is TGCGCCAGCGGGGGGTTCGAGGGATCGGTCAATGAGCAGTTCTTC. Translation: CASGGFEGSVNEQFF.